A single sample gave rise to the 11 T cell receptor beta chains below, sequenced in a study of T cell responses to AZD1222 COVID-19 vaccine. This table comes from immunoSEQ multiplex PCR, and its TCRdb copy is limited to in-frame clones, with some not included. The sample lists about 180,000 clones, just over 90% occurring once. The source material was peripheral blood, sampled on day 0 of AZD1222 vaccination. All receptors derive from an adult in good health.

The count of this clone is one. The chain uses TRBV6-5 and TRBJ1-5, with D hard to call. Trimming left V 5 bases short and J 4 bases short, with 15 bases between. CDR1 MNHEY and CDR2 SVGAGI come from the germline V gene. The CDR3 consists of 15 residues. CDR3 loop: CASSPVLELNQPQHF. CDR3 in DNA: TGTGCCAGCAGTCCCGTATTGGAGTTAAATCAGCCCCAGCATTTT.

For the CDR3, the DNA is TGTGCCAGCTCACCACCCCAGGGGCCCGGGGATGGCTACACCTTC. It translates to CASSPPQGPGDGYTF. This rearrangement joins TRBV18 to TRBJ1-2; maybe TRBD1 (6 bases). The germline V and J ends were trimmed by 0 bases and 6 bases, with 14 bases remaining between them. The germline V gene has CDR1 KGHSH and CDR2 LQKENI. CDR3 size: 15 residues.

This clone was seen just once. The J gene is TRBJ1-1, the V gene TRBV7-9; 7 bases align to TRBD1. V dropped 5 bases and J dropped 6; count of bases not matched to a gene: 3. The CDR3 loop spans 12 amino acids. Germline-derived CDR1 and CDR2 are SEHNR and FQNEAQ (reference sequence). The CDR3 DNA is TGTGCCAGCAGCCCCCAGGGGGCTGAAGCTTTCTTT. Its translation is CASSPQGAEAFF.

The chain has TRBV2 and TRBJ1-1; D may be TRBD1 (6 bases). The V end lost 7 bases, the J end lost 1 base, and 10 bases lay between the germline ends. Per germline, CDR1 SNHLY and CDR2 FYNNEI. CDR3 size: 13 residues. The CDR3 here is CASNREANTEAFF. In nucleotides, the CDR3 is TGTGCCAGCAACAGGGAGGCGAACACTGAAGCTTTCTTT.

The rearrangement uses TRBV30 and TRBJ2-2; no clear D gene. Germline CDR1 and CDR2: GTSNPN and SVGIG (reference sequence). This CDR3 is 15 amino acids long. The V end lost 0 bases, the J end lost 2 bases, and 10 bases lay between the germline ends. The CDR3 DNA reads as TGTGCCTGGAGTGTATTGCGGTTAAACACCGGGGAGCTGTTTTTT. Residues: CAWSVLRLNTGELFF.

The rearrangement links TRBV5-5 to TRBJ1-1, with D unresolved. The CDR3 consists of 13 residues. Germline V gene sequence: CDR1 SGHKS, CDR2 YYEKEE (reference sequence). Trimming removed 2 bases from V and 1 base from J, with 6 bases in between. CDR3 residues: CASSFAWNTEAFF. The CDR3 bases are TGTGCCAGCAGCTTTGCGTGGAACACTGAAGCTTTCTTT.

This rearrangement joins TRBV7-9 to TRBJ2-5; maybe TRBD1 (6 bases). The CDR3 has 15 residues. Germline values: CDR1 SEHNR, CDR2 FQNEAQ (reference sequence). V was cut by 1 base and J by 4 bases, with 13 bases left in between. As DNA, the CDR3 is TGTGCCAGCAGCTTAGGTACAGGGCTTGGAGAGACCCAGTACTTC. Protein sequence: CASSLGTGLGETQYF.

The V call is TRBV4-2, the J call TRBJ2-1; 10 nucleotides agree with TRBD1. J was trimmed by 4 bases and V by 1 base; bases with no gene match: 4. Germline V gene data show CDR1 as LGHNA and CDR2 as YNFKEQ. The CDR3 consists of 16 residues. Here the CDR3 reads CASSQGGTGDYNEQFF. CDR3 DNA sequence: TGTGCCAGCAGCCAAGGGGGGACAGGGGATTACAATGAGCAGTTCTTC.

The chain combines TRBV5-1 with TRBJ1-6; D remains ambiguous. V was shortened by 2 bases and J by 8 bases, with 8 bases between the two germline ends. Germline V gene sequence: CDR1 SGHRS, CDR2 YFSETQ. The CDR3 extends over 13 amino acids. The CDR3 here is CASSLSGDSPLHF. In DNA, the CDR3 is TGCGCCAGCAGCTTATCCGGAGATTCACCCCTCCACTTT.

The gene calls are TRBV5-1 and TRBJ1-1; no reliable D call. The length of the CDR3 is 15 residues. V was shortened by 0 bases and J by 1 base, with 10 bases between the two germline ends. From germline, CDR1 is SGHRS and CDR2 YFSETQ. The CDR3 here is CASSLGQIPNTEAFF. The CDR3 DNA is TGCGCCAGCAGCTTGGGGCAGATTCCGAACACTGAAGCTTTCTTT. Full variable domain (missing parts from reference TRBV5-1 and TRBJ1-1): KAGVTQTPRYLIKTRGQQVTLSCSPISGHRSVSWYQQTPGQGLQFLFEYFSETQRNKGNFPGRFSGRQFSNSRSEMNVSTLELGDSALYLCASSLGQIPNTEAFFGQGTRLTVV.

V is TRBV5-4 and J is TRBJ2-5, with a possible D match to TRBD2 (5 bases). This CDR3 spans 15 amino acids. V shed 4 bases and J shed 5 bases, with 18 bases lying between them. Germline-derived CDR1 and CDR2 are SGHNT and YYREEE (reference sequence). The CDR3 spells CASSRGLESTETQYF. In DNA, the CDR3 is TGTGCCAGCAGCCGTGGACTGGAGTCCACGGAGACCCAGTACTTC.